This T cell receptor (beta chain) was documented in a study of blood T cell repertoires in COVID-19. Trimming cost V 7 bases and J 1 base, with 10 bases left between them. Per germline, CDR1 SQVTM and CDR2 ANQGSEA. This CDR3 is built from 12 residues. Using immunoSEQ multiplex PCR, the repertoire was profiled, and TCRdb retains in-frame clones only, with some absent. In the table there are 350,000 to 400,000 clones, approximately 90% of which are singletons. The TCR comes from a woman between 40 and 55 years old who had been exposed to COVID-19. This chain uses TRBV29-1 with TRBJ1-2; perhaps TRBD1 as D (6 bases). The sequencing sample was made of PBMCs or T cells enriched from blood (not recorded which). CDR3 nucleotides: TGCAGCGAGGGGGGGCTTAACTATGGCTACACCTTC. Translation: CSEGGLNYGYTF.